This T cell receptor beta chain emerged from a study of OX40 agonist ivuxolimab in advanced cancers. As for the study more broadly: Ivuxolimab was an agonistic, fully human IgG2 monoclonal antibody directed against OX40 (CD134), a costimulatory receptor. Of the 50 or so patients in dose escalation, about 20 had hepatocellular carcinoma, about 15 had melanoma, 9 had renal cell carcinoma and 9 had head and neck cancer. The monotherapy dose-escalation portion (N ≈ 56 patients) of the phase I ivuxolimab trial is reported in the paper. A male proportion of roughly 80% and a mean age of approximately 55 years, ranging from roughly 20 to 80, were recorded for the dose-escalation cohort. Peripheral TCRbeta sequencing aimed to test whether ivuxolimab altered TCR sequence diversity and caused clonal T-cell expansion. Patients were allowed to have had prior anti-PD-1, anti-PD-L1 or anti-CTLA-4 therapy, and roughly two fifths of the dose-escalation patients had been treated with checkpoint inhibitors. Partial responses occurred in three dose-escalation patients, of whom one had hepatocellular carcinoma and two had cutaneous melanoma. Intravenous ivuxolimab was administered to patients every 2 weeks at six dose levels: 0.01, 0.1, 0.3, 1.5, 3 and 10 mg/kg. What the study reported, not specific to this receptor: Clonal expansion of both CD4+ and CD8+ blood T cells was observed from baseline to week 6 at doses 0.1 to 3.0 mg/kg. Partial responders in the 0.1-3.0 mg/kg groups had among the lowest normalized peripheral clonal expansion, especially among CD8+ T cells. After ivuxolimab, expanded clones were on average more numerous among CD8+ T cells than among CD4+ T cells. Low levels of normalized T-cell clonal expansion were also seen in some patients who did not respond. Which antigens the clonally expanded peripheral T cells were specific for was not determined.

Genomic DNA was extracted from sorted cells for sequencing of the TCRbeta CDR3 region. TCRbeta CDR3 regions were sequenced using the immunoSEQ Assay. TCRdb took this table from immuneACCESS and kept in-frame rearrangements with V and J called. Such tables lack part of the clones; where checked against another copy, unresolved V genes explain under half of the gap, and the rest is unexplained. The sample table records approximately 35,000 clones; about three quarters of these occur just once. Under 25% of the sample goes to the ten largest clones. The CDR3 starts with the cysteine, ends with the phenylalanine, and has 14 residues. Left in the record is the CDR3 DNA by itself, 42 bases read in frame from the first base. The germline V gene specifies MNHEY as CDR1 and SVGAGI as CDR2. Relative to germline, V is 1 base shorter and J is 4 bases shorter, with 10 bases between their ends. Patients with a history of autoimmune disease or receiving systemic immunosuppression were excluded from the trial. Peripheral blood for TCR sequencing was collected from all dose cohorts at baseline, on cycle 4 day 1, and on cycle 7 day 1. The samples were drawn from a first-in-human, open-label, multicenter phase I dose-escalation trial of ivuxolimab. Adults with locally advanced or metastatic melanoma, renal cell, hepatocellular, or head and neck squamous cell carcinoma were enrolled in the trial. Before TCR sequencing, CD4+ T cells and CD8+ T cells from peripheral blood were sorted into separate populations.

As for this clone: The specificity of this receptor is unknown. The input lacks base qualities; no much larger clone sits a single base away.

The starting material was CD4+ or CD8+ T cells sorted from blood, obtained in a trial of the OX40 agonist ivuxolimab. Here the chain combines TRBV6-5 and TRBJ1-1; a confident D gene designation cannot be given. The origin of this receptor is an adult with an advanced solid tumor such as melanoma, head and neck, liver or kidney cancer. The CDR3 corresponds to CASSYLGGGTEAFF. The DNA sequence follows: TGTGCCAGCAGTTACTTGGGAGGAGGCACTGAAGCTTTCTTT.